Detailed here is one TCR beta chain. The entry originates in a study of blood T cell repertoires in COVID-19. The CDR3 runs to 14 residues. Method: immunoSEQ multiplex PCR; TCRdb's copy keeps in-frame clones and lacks some. The sample has 100,000 to 120,000 clones, 85% seen once. The receptor comes from a man aged 50-60 years with acute or convalescent COVID-19. Sequenced sample: peripheral blood. The V gene is TRBV12-2, the J gene TRBJ2-5; no DNA check was done on the table's D call, TRBD1. TRBV12-2 is marked as a pseudogene. The CDR3 sequence: CASRLRDRGETQYF. CDR3 in DNA: TGTGCAAGTCGCTTAAGGGACAGGGGGGAGACCCAGTACTTC.